This T cell receptor (beta chain) emerged from a study of CXCR3-negative and CXCR3-positive naive CD8 T cells. Study conclusions and caveats: The TRB CDR3s that CXCR3-positive naive cells carried were more hydrophobic than those of CXCR3-negative naive cells.

The CDR3 totals 16 residues. Germline CDR1 reads MNHNY; CDR2 reads SVGAGI (reference sequence). Concerning this clonotype: Its specificity is unknown.

The method, 5' RACE with UMI labels, was used to prepare the TRB cDNA libraries. TCRdb re-called the 5' RACE reads, yielding one record per CDR3 amino acid sequence without DNA. This repertoire comprises about 150,000 distinct CDR3 sequences; its ten largest clones make up around 0.28%. This receptor was obtained from a human donor in good health. Some clones in this sample may be carry-over from other donors' samples. This chain links TRBV6-6 with TRBJ1-1; TCRdb names TRBD1, which stays unverified in the absence of DNA. Sequenced input: naive CXCR3+ CD8+ T cells from blood. Sample subset: CD45RO-CCR7+CD27+CD95- naive CD8+ T cells expressing CXCR3 (TNR3+). The chain's CDR3 is CASSYSSRGQNTEAFF.